This T cell receptor (beta chain) was documented in a study of cytomegalovirus exposure and HLA in healthy donors. Background on the study: Falling in the Caucasian-associated ancestry cluster were 80% to 90% of approximately 410 genotyped donors. Study-level results: In all likelihood, a cluster of highly shared sequence variants was a sequencing artifact. Later, an analysis showed that TCR beta chains associated with HLA were more clonally expanded than others that were equally common.

J gave up 4 bases and V 8 bases, and 10 bases lay outside the gene matches. CDR1 is SNHLY, CDR2 FYNNEI, per germline. The CDR3 contains 14 residues. This clone was counted a few times. Antigen unknown. PCR employed 60 Vbeta and 13 Jbeta primers. The protocol was immunoSEQ multiplex PCR, while the TCRdb copy is restricted to in-frame clones and leaves out a portion. This sample has 40,000 or so clones, with approximately 63% found just once. The chain uses TRBV2 and TRBJ2-7, with 8 bases lining up with TRBD2. The sample comprised PBMCs. This TCR was recovered from a man in his forties in good health and CMV-seronegative. CDR3 residues: CASHRSGEIYEQYF. As DNA, the CDR3 is TGTGCCAGCCACCGTAGCGGGGAGATATACGAGCAGTACTTC.